This T cell receptor (beta chain) was documented in a study of a mutant IDH1 vaccine in newly diagnosed glioma. Study information: Sex distribution of treated patients was approximately 60% male and around 40% female; mean age was about 41 years. Held at week 35, visit V12 was the safety follow-up, and visit V13 followed at week 47. Study-wide results and limits: Changes in top peripheral clonotypes did not appear linked to pseudoprogression.

Germline-derived CDR1 and CDR2 are GTSNPN and SVGIG (reference sequence). Trimming cost V 0 bases and J 0 bases, with 14 bases left between them. The CDR3 sequence is 16 residues long. Comments on this clone: Its antigen is not identified.

Sequencing was performed with immunoSEQ multiplex PCR; in TCRdb, only in-frame clones are kept and a portion is missing. The table has 50,000 to 75,000 clones, roughly four fifths seen once. The time point: week 35, safety follow-up. Every single dose of the vaccine, 300 ug of mutant IDH1 20-mer peptide, came with topical imiquimod. Each astrocytoma in the donors was new, WHO grade 3 or 4, IDH1-mutant and ATRX-lost. The chain joins TRBV30 to TRBJ1-1, with a possible D match to TRBD1 (5 bases). This clonotype was sampled from a man in his forties or fifties with glioma. Source: PBMCs, taken from a glioma patient whose treatment included an IDH1 peptide vaccine. This CDR3 is CAWSVAQGYLNTEAFF. The CDR3 bases are TGTGCCTGGAGTGTAGCGCAGGGATATTTGAACACTGAAGCTTTCTTT.